This TCR beta chain comes out of a study of siplizumab effects on memory and regulatory T cells. The length of the CDR3 is 15 residues. V lost 0 bases, J lost 0 bases, and 6 bases lay in between. The germline V gene has CDR1 SNHLY and CDR2 FYNNEI. Unstimulated subsets comprising naive, memory, effector memory and TEMRA cells were sequenced in a few donor pairs. Points from the study as a whole: Major contributors to the alloresponse seemed to be naive T cells, which also appeared more diverse than memory cells. Only a minority of proliferating CD4+ or CD8+ clones had an assignable naive or memory phenotype, with roughly 75-95% lacking one.

Worth noting for this clone: Its target is unknown.

Libraries were prepared by immunoSEQ multiplex PCR; TCRdb keeps only in-frame clonotypes and omits some of them. The sample lists around 7,800 clones; approximately 70% were seen once. Sequencing input: effector memory CD8+ T cells sorted from blood. Subset denoted: unstimulated CD8+ effector memory T cells. V is TRBV2 and J is TRBJ1-3, with D unclear. The receptor was isolated from a human donor in good health. The CDR3: CASSEAGFSGNTIYF. CDR3 nucleotide sequence: TGTGCCAGCAGTGAAGCAGGGTTCTCTGGAAACACCATATATTTT.